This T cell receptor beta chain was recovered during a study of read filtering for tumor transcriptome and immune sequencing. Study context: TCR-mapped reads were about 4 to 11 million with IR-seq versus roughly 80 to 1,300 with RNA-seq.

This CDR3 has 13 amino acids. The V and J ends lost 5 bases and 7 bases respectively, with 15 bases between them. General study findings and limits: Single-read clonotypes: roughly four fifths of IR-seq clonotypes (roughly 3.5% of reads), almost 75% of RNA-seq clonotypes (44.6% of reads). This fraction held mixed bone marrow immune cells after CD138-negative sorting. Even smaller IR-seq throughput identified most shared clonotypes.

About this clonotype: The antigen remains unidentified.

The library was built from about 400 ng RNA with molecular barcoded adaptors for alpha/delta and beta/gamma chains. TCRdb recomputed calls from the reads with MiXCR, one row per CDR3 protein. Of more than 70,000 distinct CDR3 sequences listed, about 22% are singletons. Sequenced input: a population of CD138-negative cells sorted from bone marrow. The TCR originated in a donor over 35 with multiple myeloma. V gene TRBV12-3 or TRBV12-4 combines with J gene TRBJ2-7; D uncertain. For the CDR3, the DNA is TGTGCCAGCAGTATTGCGGTCGCCGAAGAGCAGTACTTC. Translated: CASSIAVAEEQYF.